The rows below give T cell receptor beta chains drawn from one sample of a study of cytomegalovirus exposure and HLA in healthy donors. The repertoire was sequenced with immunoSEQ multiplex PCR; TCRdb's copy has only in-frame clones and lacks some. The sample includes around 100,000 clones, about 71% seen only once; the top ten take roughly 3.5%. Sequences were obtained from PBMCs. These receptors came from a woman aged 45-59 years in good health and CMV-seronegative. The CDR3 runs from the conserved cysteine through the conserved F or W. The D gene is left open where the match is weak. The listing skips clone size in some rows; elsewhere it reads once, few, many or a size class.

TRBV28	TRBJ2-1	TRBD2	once	TGTGCCAGCAGTTTTTCGGGAGGGAATGAGCAGTTCTTC	CASSFSGGNEQFF
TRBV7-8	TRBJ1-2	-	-	TGTGCCAGCAGCAGCGGGACCCCTAACTATGGCTACACCTTC	CASSSGTPNYGYTF
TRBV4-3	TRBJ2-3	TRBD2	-	TGCGCCAGCAGCCAAGAGGCTAGCGGGAGTTATACGCAGTATTTT	CASSQEASGSYTQYF
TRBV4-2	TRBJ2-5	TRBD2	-	TGTGCCAGCACTACTAGCGGGTTCCAAGAGACCCAGTACTTC	CASTTSGFQETQYF
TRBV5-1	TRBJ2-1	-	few	TGCGCCAGCAGCTTGGGTGGCGAGGGGCAGTTCTTC	CASSLGGEGQFF
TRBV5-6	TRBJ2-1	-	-	TGTGCCAGCAGCTTGGCCGGGGGTATGAATGAGCAGTTCTTC	CASSLAGGMNEQFF
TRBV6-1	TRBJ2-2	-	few	TGTGCCAGCAGGAGGGAGTTGGCCGGGGAGCTGTTTTTT	CASRRELAGELFF
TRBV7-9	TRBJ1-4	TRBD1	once	TGTGCCAGCAGCCCGACAGGGTTTAATAATGAAAAACTGTTTTTT	CASSPTGFNNEKLFF
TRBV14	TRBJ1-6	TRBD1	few	TGTGCCAGCAGCCAGTTCGGGACAGGGAACTATAATTCACCCCTCCACTTT	CASSQFGTGNYNSPLHF
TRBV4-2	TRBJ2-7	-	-	TGTGCCAGCAGCGAGATCGGGGTAGCCTACGAGCAGTACTTC	CASSEIGVAYEQYF
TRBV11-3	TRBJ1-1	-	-	TGTGCCAGCAGCTTAAGGGGCATGGGGACTGAAGCTTTCTTT	CASSLRGMGTEAFF
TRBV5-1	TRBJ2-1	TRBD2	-	TGCGCCAGCAAAGCGGGGGGCCAGCTTTACAATGAGCAGTTCTTC	CASKAGGQLYNEQFF
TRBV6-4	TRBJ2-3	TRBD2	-	TGTGCCAGCAGTCCTAGCGGGGGGGCGAGGGGCACAGATACGCAGTATTTT	CASSPSGGARGTDTQYF
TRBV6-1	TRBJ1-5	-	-	TGTGCCAGCAGTGAAGCCCCGGGTGCCGATCAGCCCCAGCATTTT	CASSEAPGADQPQHF
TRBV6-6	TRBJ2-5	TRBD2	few	TGTGCCAGCAGTCCCCCGGCGGGAGGAAGAGAGACCCAGTACTTC	CASSPPAGGRETQYF
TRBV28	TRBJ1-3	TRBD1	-	TGTGCCAGCAGTTTCCGCGACAGGGGCGGAAACACCATATATTTT	CASSFRDRGGNTIYF
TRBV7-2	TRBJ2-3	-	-	TGTGCCAGCAGCTCGAGGTATTTT	CASSSRYF
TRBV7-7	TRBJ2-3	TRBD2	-	TGTGCCAGCAGCCAGGGACTAGCGGGAAACGGAGATACGCAGTATTTT	CASSQGLAGNGDTQYF
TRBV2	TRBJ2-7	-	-	TGTGCCAACATACCCCGGGACACTACCTACGAGCAGTACTTC	CANIPRDTTYEQYF
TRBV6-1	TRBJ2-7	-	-	TGTGCCAGCAGGAGCGTCTCCTACGAGCAGTACTTC	CASRSVSYEQYF
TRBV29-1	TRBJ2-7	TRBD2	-	TGCAGTGGGAGACTAGCGGGAGCCTACGAGCAGTACTTC	CSGRLAGAYEQYF
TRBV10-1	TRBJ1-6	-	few	TGCGCCAGCAGTGGACTCAGGGCGAATTCACCCCTCCACTTT	CASSGLRANSPLHF
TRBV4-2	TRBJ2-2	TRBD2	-	TGTGCCAGCAGCCTAGGACTAGCGAAGGGGACCGGGGAGCTGTTTTTT	CASSLGLAKGTGELFF
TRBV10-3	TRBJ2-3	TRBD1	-	TGTGCCATCAGACGGGACAGTAGCACAGATACGCAGTATTTT	CAIRRDSSTDTQYF
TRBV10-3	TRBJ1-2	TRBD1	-	TGTGCCATCAGTGAGTCAGGGGGCTCTAACTATGGCTACACCTTC	CAISESGGSNYGYTF
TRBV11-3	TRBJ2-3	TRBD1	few	TGTGCCAGCAGCAACCGGACAGGGGGCTTGACAGATACGCAGTATTTT	CASSNRTGGLTDTQYF
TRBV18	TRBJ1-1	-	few	TGTGCCAGCTCACCGCTAATACAGGGAGCCACTGAAGCTTTCTTT	CASSPLIQGATEAFF